The 10 T cell receptor beta chains presented below share a single source sample, sequenced in a study of blood T cell repertoires in COVID-19 (dated by TCRdb to the early 2020s). The method was the immunoSEQ multiplex PCR assay. The immuneACCESS repertoire file appears here via TCRdb, limited to in-frame rearrangements. These files lack a portion of the clones; in checked studies, under half of the deficit traces to unresolved V genes, and the cause of the others is not known. The sample contains hundreds of thousands of clones, 80% to 90% of them found a single time. The ten largest clones represent 8.9% of the sample. Sequencing used PBMCs or T cells enriched from blood (not recorded which). All receptors come from a woman under 30 who had recovered from COVID-19.

This chain links TRBV6-4 with TRBJ1-4, with D unclear. V shed 4 bases and J shed 8 bases, with 23 bases lying between them. Germline CDR1 is MRHNA and CDR2 is SNTAGT. The length of the CDR3 is 17 residues. Written as DNA, the CDR3 is TGTGCCAGCAGTGCAAGTGGATCAGCGGGTGAAGGCGAAAAACTGTTTTTT. Encoded protein: CASSASGSAGEGEKLFF.

Remarks on this clone: Other nucleotide sequences in the sample specify the same CDR3. The J gene is TRBJ2-7, the V gene TRBV7-2; a possible D gene is TRBD2 (6 bases). V lost 0 bases and J lost 0, with 9 bases in between. CDR1 and CDR2 (germline): SGHTA, FQGNSA. The CDR3 is made up of 15 amino acids. The CDR3 reads CASSLAAGSSYEQYF. CDR3 sequence (DNA): TGTGCCAGCAGCTTAGCGGCGGGAAGCTCCTACGAGCAGTACTTC. The full variable domain, its missing parts supplied by reference TRBV7-2 and TRBJ2-7, is GAGVSQSPSNKVTEKGKDVELRCDPISGHTALYWYRQSLGQGLEFLIYFQGNSAPDKSGLPSDRFSAERTGGSVSTLTIQRTQQEDSAVYLCASSLAAGSSYEQYFGPGTRLTVT.

V and J are TRBV19 and TRBJ2-5; 9 bases are shared with TRBD2. CDR1 and CDR2 (germline): LNHDA, SQIVND (reference sequence). Trimming took 3 bases from V and 0 from J; bases not matched to a gene: 2. The CDR3 spans 15 residues. The CDR3 nucleotides read TGTGCCAGTAGTATTTCTAGCGGGGACCAAGAGACCCAGTACTTC. Amino acids: CASSISSGDQETQYF.

The V gene is TRBV18, the J gene TRBJ2-3; no clear D. Looked up from germline, CDR1 is KGHSH and CDR2 is LQKENI. V lost 3 bases, J lost 4 bases, and 11 bases lay in between. This CDR3 has 14 residues. The CDR3 protein is CASSPQYGSDTQYF. The CDR3, as DNA: TGTGCCAGCTCACCGCAATACGGGTCAGATACGCAGTATTTT.

CDR3 loop: CASSSYRESYGYTF. The CDR3 DNA reads as TGTGCCAGCAGCTCCTACAGGGAAAGCTATGGCTACACCTTC. This chain connects TRBV7-9 to TRBJ1-2; D is perhaps TRBD1 (6 bases). Germline loops: CDR1 SEHNR, CDR2 FQNEAQ (reference sequence). CDR3 length equals 14 residues. The ends were cut back, 4 bases at V and 4 bases at J, with 13 bases in the middle.

V and J are TRBV13 and TRBJ2-5; 10 bases fit TRBD2. The CDR3 is 18 amino acids. Per the germline V gene, CDR1 is PRHDT and CDR2 is FYEKMQ (reference sequence). The junction had 17 bases not matched to a gene; V was cut back by 5 bases and J by 5 bases. CDR3 sequence (DNA): TGTGCCAGCAGCCCGCGGAGGGGGGGAGCGGGGGGGATGGAGACCCAGTACTTC. Its translation: CASSPRRGGAGGMETQYF.

V gene TRBV9 combines with J gene TRBJ2-2, with TRBD1 matching over 9 bases. Per the germline V gene, CDR1 is SGDLS and CDR2 is YYNGEE. Trimming removed 0 bases from V and 4 bases from J; junction bases left unmatched: 1. The CDR3 consists of 15 residues. CDR3 nucleotide sequence: TGTGCCAGCAGCGTAGAGACAGGGGGCACCGGGGAGCTGTTTTTT. Its protein product is CASSVETGGTGELFF.

The V and J genes are TRBV5-1 and TRBJ1-1, with D maybe TRBD1 (6 bases). Germline-derived CDR1 and CDR2 are SGHRS and YFSETQ. CDR3 length equals 14 residues. V lost 7 bases and J 0 bases, leaving 13 bases between the germline ends. CDR3 protein: CASAQGRMNTEAFF. The DNA for the CDR3 is TGCGCCAGCGCACAGGGACGGATGAACACTGAAGCTTTCTTT.

V and J are TRBV30 and TRBJ1-6, with TRBD1 identical over 7 bases. This CDR3 comprises 16 residues. The V gene end was trimmed by 0 bases and the J gene end by 10 bases; junction bases not matched to a gene: 12. Germline CDR1 and CDR2: GTSNPN and SVGIG (reference sequence). The CDR3 DNA follows: TGTGCCTGGAGTGTAATGGTGAACAGGGGCAAATCACCCCTCCACTTT. Translated, it gives CAWSVMVNRGKSPLHF.

The chain combines TRBV5-5 with TRBJ2-3, with D tentatively TRBD1 (5 bases). V lost 0 bases and J lost 5, with 16 bases in between. CDR3 length: 16 amino acids. Germline V gives CDR1 SGHKS, CDR2 YYEKEE (reference sequence). The CDR3 here is CASSLVAGRSGDTQYF. DNA of the CDR3: TGTGCCAGCAGCTTGGTGGCAGGGCGATCGGGAGATACGCAGTATTTT.